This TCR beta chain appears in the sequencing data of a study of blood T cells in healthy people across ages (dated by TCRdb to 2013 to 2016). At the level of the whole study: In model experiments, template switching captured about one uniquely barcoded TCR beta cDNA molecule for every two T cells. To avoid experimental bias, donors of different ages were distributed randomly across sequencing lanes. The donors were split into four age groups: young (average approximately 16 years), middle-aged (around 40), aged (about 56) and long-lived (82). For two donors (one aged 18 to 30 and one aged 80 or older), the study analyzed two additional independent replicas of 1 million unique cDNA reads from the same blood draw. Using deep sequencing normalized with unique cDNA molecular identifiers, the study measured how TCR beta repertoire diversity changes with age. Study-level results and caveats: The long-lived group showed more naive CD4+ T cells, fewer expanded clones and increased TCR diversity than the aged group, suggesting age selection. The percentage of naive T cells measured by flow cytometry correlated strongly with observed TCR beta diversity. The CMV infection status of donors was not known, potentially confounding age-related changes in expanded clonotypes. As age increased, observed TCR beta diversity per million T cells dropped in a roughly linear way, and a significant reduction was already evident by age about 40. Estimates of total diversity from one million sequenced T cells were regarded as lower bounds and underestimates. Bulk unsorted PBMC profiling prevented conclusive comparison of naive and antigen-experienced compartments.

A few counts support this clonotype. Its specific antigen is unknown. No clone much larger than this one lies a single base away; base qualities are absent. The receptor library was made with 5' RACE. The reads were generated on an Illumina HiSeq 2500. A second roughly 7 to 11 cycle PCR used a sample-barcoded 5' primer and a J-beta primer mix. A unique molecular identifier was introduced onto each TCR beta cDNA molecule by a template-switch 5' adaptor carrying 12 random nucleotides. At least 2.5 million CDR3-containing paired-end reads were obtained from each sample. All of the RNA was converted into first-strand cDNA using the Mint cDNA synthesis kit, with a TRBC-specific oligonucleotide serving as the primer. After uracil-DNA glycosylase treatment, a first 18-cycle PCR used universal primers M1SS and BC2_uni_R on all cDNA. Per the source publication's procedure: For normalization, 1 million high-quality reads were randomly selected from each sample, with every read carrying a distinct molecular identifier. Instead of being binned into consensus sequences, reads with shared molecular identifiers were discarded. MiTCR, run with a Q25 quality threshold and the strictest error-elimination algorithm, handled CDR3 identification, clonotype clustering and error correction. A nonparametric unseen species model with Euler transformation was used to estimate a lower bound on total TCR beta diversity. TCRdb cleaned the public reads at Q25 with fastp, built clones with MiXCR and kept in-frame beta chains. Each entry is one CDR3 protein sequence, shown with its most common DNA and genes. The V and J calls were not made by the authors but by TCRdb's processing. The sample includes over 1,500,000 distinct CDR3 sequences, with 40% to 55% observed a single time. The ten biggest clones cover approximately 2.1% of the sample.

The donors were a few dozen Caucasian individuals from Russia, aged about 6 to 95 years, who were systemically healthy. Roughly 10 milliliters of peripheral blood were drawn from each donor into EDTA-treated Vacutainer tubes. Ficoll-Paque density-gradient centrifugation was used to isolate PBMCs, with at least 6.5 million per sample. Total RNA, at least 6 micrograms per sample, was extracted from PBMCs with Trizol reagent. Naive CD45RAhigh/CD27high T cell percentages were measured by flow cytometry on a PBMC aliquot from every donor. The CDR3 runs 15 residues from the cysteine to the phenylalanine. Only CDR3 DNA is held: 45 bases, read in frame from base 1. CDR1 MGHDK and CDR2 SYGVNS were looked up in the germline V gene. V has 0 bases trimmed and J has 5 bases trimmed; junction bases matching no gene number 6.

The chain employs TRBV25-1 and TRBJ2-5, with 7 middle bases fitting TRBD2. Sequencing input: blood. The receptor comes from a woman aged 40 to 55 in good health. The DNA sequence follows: TGTGCCAGCAGTGAATATAGGGGAGGGGCCGAGACCCAGTACTTC. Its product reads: CASSEYRGGAETQYF.